This is a list of T cell receptor beta chains from one sample in a study of T cells in Graves' hyperthyroidism and ophthalmopathy. MiXCR, run by TCRdb on the multiplex PCR reads, gives a single entry per CDR3 protein. Among around 600,000 distinct CDR3 sequences listed, approximately 14% were seen once. Specimen: blood. These receptors were obtained from a woman aged 25 to 39 with Graves' hyperthyroidism. Both conserved end residues are part of each CDR3. D genes are given only for firm matches. Clone size is not always given. Where it is, it says once, few, many or a class for expanded clones.

j_call	clone_size	d_call	v_call	cdr3_nt	cdr3_aa
TRBJ1-1	many	TRBD1	TRBV29-1	TGCAGCGTTGAAGCCGGGACAGTGAACACTGAAGCTTTCTTT	CSVEAGTVNTEAFF
TRBJ2-5	NA	TRBD1	TRBV6-2/TRBV6-3	TGTGCCAGCAGGCCCTGGACAGGGGGAAAGACCCAGTACTTC	CASRPWTGGKTQYF
TRBJ1-1	NA	NA	TRBV15	TGTGCCACCAGCAGAGAGGGGGAGGCTGAAGCTTTCTTT	CATSREGEAEAFF
TRBJ2-7	many	TRBD2	TRBV6-1	TGTGCCAGCAGTGTTAGCGGGATCCTCTCCTACGAGCAGTACTTC	CASSVSGILSYEQYF
TRBJ2-3	NA	TRBD2	TRBV30	TGTGCCTGGAGCTACACTAGCGGGACAGATACGCAGTATTTT	CAWSYTSGTDTQYF
TRBJ2-3	many	TRBD2	TRBV12-3/TRBV12-4	TGTGCCAGCAAACAGCCCTTTACTAGCGGGAGTTCAGATACGCAGTATTTT	CASKQPFTSGSSDTQYF
TRBJ2-1	NA	TRBD2	TRBV7-9	TGTGCCAGCAGCCTTCCGGGACTAGCGGGAGGATCCAATGAGCAGTTCTTC	CASSLPGLAGGSNEQFF
TRBJ1-5	many	NA	TRBV2	TGTGCCAGCAGGACAGTCTGGAATCAGCCCCAGCATTTT	CASRTVWNQPQHF
TRBJ2-7	many	NA	TRBV27	TGTGCCAGCAGTTTTACCCCCAGGTACGAGCAGTACTTC	CASSFTPRYEQYF
TRBJ2-1	many	NA	TRBV7-3	TGTGCCAGCAGCTTTGGGGGGGCCGGTTACAATGAGCAGTTCTTC	CASSFGGAGYNEQFF
TRBJ1-1	few	NA	TRBV5-6	TGTGCCAGCAGCTTGGGGGGACCGGCAGGGCGCCTTGGGGGAGCTTTCTTT	CASSLGGPAGRLGGAFF
TRBJ1-6	many	TRBD1	TRBV12-3/TRBV12-4	TGTGCCAGCAGTGTTACAGGGGGCGAGAATTCACCCCTCCACTTT	CASSVTGGENSPLHF
TRBJ2-7	NA	NA	TRBV4-3	TGCGCCAGCAGCCGCATACTAGGATCCTACGAGCAGTACTTC	CASSRILGSYEQYF
TRBJ2-1	many	NA	TRBV5-1	TGCGCCAGCAGCTTCGGTGGCTCCTACAATGAGCAGTTCTTC	CASSFGGSYNEQFF
TRBJ2-7	many	NA	TRBV12-3/TRBV12-4	TGTGCCAGCAGGTCTATAGCGGCCTCCTACGAGCAGTACTTC	CASRSIAASYEQYF
TRBJ1-1	NA	TRBD1	TRBV10-3	TGTGCCATCAGTGAGGGACAGGGTTCTTATGCTTTCTTT	CAISEGQGSYAFF
TRBJ2-1	many	TRBD2	TRBV27	TGTGCCAGCAGGCCGGGGACTAGCGGATCCTACAATGAGCAGTTCTTC	CASRPGTSGSYNEQFF
TRBJ2-1	few	NA	TRBV7-9	TGTGCCAGCAGCCCCAGCCCCCATTCGGGCACTGAGCAGTTCTTC	CASSPSPHSGTEQFF
TRBJ2-7	many	TRBD1	TRBV7-9	TGTGCCAGCAAGGCCCGGACAGGGGTCGGAGACGAGCAGTACTTC	CASKARTGVGDEQYF
TRBJ2-1	many	TRBD2	TRBV20-1	TGCAGTGCTAGAGACCCTAGCGGGAGTTACAACAATGAGCAGTTCTTC	CSARDPSGSYNNEQFF
TRBJ1-1	few	TRBD1	TRBV7-2	TGTGCCAGCAGCTTAGAATATTGGGGACAGGGTTATATCGGGAGGAACACTGAAGCTTTCTTT	CASSLEYWGQGYIGRNTEAFF
TRBJ2-2	many	TRBD2	TRBV6-2/TRBV6-3	TGTGCCAGCAGTTCCTGGGGACTAGCGGGAGGATCCAACACCGGGGAGCTGTTTTTT	CASSSWGLAGGSNTGELFF
TRBJ1-5	many	NA	TRBV30	TGTGCCTGGAGTCCTGGGTCGGGCAATCAGCCCCAGCATTTT	CAWSPGSGNQPQHF
TRBJ2-3	many	NA	TRBV5-1	TGCGCCAGCAGCAACGGACAAAGCACAGATACGCAGTATTTT	CASSNGQSTDTQYF
TRBJ2-3	NA	NA	TRBV29-1	TGCAGCGTTGCCCCCCCAGGGGATACGCAGTATTTT	CSVAPPGDTQYF
TRBJ1-1	many	NA	TRBV27	TGTGCCAGCAATCTACGGGGAAAGGGTACTGAAGCTTTCTTT	CASNLRGKGTEAFF
TRBJ1-1	many	TRBD1	TRBV7-2	TGTGCCAGCAGCTTCGCACAGGGGCACACTGAAGCTTTCTTT	CASSFAQGHTEAFF
TRBJ1-3	NA	NA	TRBV18	TGTGCCAGCTCACTCCAGGGGTCCTCTGGAAACACCATATATTTT	CASSLQGSSGNTIYF
TRBJ2-1	many	NA	TRBV6-1	TGTGCCAGCAGTTATGCCGGGGTGCCCAATGAGCAGTTCTTC	CASSYAGVPNEQFF
TRBJ2-3	NA	TRBD1	TRBV29-1	TGCAGCGTTGGGACAGGCAGCACAGATACGCAGTATTTT	CSVGTGSTDTQYF